The source of this TCR beta chain is a study of regulatory T cells in long-lasting Graves disease. This clonotype was observed at least ten times. Regarding time point: newly diagnosed GD, antithyroid drugs for less than 3 months. Making the TCR library involved RNA that had been extracted from PBMCs. The CDR3 consists of 15 residues. V shed 3 bases, J shed 7 bases, and the junction held 6 bases outside the gene matches. Arm-PCR of CDR3 regions and iRepertoire HTBI primers were the basis on which TCR beta libraries were built. TCRdb fed the multiplex PCR reads into MiXCR, producing one record per CDR3 protein. The sample shows around 450,000 distinct CDR3 sequences, 15% of them seen only once. Another study also made use of these data, one on T cells in Graves' hyperthyroidism and ophthalmopathy. That study reports: The majority of expanded thyroid clonotypes above 0.001 also appeared in blood.

This sample comprised peripheral blood mononuclear cells (PBMCs), obtained at new diagnosis, from a patient treated with antithyroid drugs. The receptor comes from a woman between 25 and 40 years old with Graves disease. The V call is TRBV12-3 or TRBV12-4, the J call TRBJ2-7, with TRBD2 matching 13 bases. CDR3 in amino acids: CASSLGLAGPLEQYF. The CDR3, as DNA: TGTGCCAGCAGTTTGGGACTAGCGGGACCCCTGGAGCAGTACTTC.